The 7 T cell receptor beta chains below were found in one sample sequenced in a study of a mutant IDH1 vaccine in newly diagnosed glioma. Antigens for these TCRs are unknown. The data were produced by immunoSEQ multiplex PCR, yet TCRdb's version contains in-frame clones alone and is incomplete. The table has approximately 30,000 clones, roughly three quarters seen once. Time point: week 35, safety follow-up. It was 300 ug of mutant IDH1 20-mer peptide that made up each vaccine dose, given with topical imiquimod. The starting material was PBMCs, obtained from a glioma patient whose treatment included an IDH1 peptide vaccine. The receptors stem from a woman aged 25 to 39 with glioma. Some clones in this sample may be carry-over from other donors' samples.

The chain employs TRBV15 and TRBJ2-5; unclear D gene. V lost 4 bases and J 3 bases, leaving 3 bases between the germline ends. The germline V gene has CDR1 LNHNV and CDR2 YYDKDF (reference sequence). This CDR3 is 11 amino acids long. The CDR3 sequence is CATSKKETQYF. DNA of the CDR3: TGTGCCACCAGCAAAAAAGAGACCCAGTACTTC. The full variable domain, its missing parts supplied by reference TRBV15 and TRBJ2-5, is DAMVIQNPRYQVTQFGKPVTLSCSQTLNHNVMYWYQQKSSQAPKLLFHYYDKDFNNEADTPDNFQSRRPNTSFCFLDIRSPGLGDTAMYLCATSKKETQYFGPGTRLLVL.

This clone was counted a few times. The V and J genes are TRBV29-1 and TRBJ1-2, with TRBD1 matching over 7 bases. Germline CDR1 reads SQVTM; CDR2 reads ANQGSEA. V shed 6 bases, J shed 4 bases, and the junction held 17 bases outside the gene matches. The CDR3 covers 16 residues. CDR3 sequence (DNA): TGCAGCGTGGAGCAGACAGGGAAAGAGTCCGGCTATGGCTACACCTTC. Translating gives CSVEQTGKESGYGYTF.

The chain uses TRBV6-5 and TRBJ1-2; unclear D gene. V dropped 5 bases and J dropped 5 bases, with 15 bases sitting between them. The germline V gene has CDR1 MNHEY and CDR2 SVGAGI. CDR3 length equals 14 residues. The CDR3, as DNA: TGTGCCAGCAGTCGAGAGACCCCGCTTTATGGCTACACCTTC. It codes for CASSRETPLYGYTF.

The chain uses TRBV13 and TRBJ1-2, with 7 positions matching TRBD1. J was trimmed by 4 bases and V by 5 bases; bases with no gene match: 10. The CDR3 covers 15 residues. The germline gives CDR1 PRHDT, CDR2 FYEKMQ (reference sequence). This chain's CDR3 is CASSLQQGQGYGYTF. The CDR3 bases are TGTGCCAGCAGCCTCCAACAGGGGCAGGGCTATGGCTACACCTTC.

The DNA of the CDR3 is TGTGCCAGCAGCTTGGAATATGGGACTCAAAGGACTCAAGAGACCCAGTACTTC. Translating gives CASSLEYGTQRTQETQYF. The chain couples TRBV5-6 to TRBJ2-5, with D possibly being TRBD2 (6 bases). V was shortened by 0 bases and J by 2 bases, with 20 bases between the two germline ends. CDR3 length: 18 amino acids. Germline V gives CDR1 SGHDT, CDR2 YYEEEE.

The gene calls are TRBV29-1 and TRBJ1-2; 10 nucleotides agree with TRBD1. The CDR3 covers 18 residues. Germline trimming cut 1 base from V and 6 bases from J; bases unmatched to any gene: 17. Germline V gene data show CDR1 as SQVTM and CDR2 as ANQGSEA. The DNA of the CDR3 is TGCAGCGTTGAAGCCCCGGGACAGGGGAGAGGGTTTGCCAATGGCTACACCTTC. Translation gives CSVEAPGQGRGFANGYTF.

This clone was seen just once. Sequence at one end of the junction differs from germline and may be a read error. This rearrangement joins TRBV5-1 to TRBJ1-1, with D hard to call. Germline assignment: CDR1 SGHRS and CDR2 YFSETQ. The CDR3 length is 13 residues. The CDR3 DNA is TGCGCCAGCAGATTGGACGTGAACACTGAAGCTTTCTTT. Translated: CASRLDVNTEAFF.